The rows below give T cell receptor beta chains drawn from one sample of a study of blood T cell repertoires in COVID-19. Here immunoSEQ multiplex PCR was the method, and the copy in TCRdb shows in-frame clones only, minus some. Of approximately 480,000 clones listed, nearly 90% are singletons. Specimen: peripheral blood. The receptors derive from a man between 18 and 29 years old with COVID-19, enrolled during active disease. Each CDR3 is given with its conserved first and last residue. The order of the fields is clone size, D gene, J gene, V gene, CDR3 DNA, CDR3 protein. A D gene is named only where the DNA matches it firmly. Clone size is given for some rows only: seen once, a few or many times, or a class if the clone is expanded.

abundance: .; d_gene: TRBD1; j_gene: TRBJ2-2; v_gene: TRBV5-3; CDR3nt: TGTGCCAGAAGCTTAGGGACAGAGGACCAATACACCGGGGAGCTGTTTTTT; CDR3aa: CARSLGTEDQYTGELFF
abundance: .; d_gene: TRBD2; j_gene: TRBJ2-3; v_gene: TRBV19; CDR3nt: TGTGCCAGTAGTAGTGACAGGAGAGGACTAGCGGGGGGAGAGACAGATACGCAGTATTTT; CDR3aa: CASSSDRRGLAGGETDTQYF
abundance: .; d_gene: .; j_gene: TRBJ1-2; v_gene: TRBV4-1; CDR3nt: TGCGCCAGCAGCCAAGATCCAGGCGGGGCATCTAACTATGGCTACACCTTC; CDR3aa: CASSQDPGGASNYGYTF
abundance: .; d_gene: TRBD1; j_gene: TRBJ2-7; v_gene: TRBV6-1; CDR3nt: TGTGCCAGCAGTGATCGGACAGGGGGCTTTTACGAGCAGTACTTC; CDR3aa: CASSDRTGGFYEQYF
abundance: .; d_gene: .; j_gene: TRBJ2-5; v_gene: TRBV5-4; CDR3nt: TGTGCCAGCATAGTACGGGGTCAGGGGCAAGAGACCCAGTACTTC; CDR3aa: CASIVRGQGQETQYF
abundance: .; d_gene: .; j_gene: TRBJ2-2; v_gene: TRBV6-6; CDR3nt: TGTGCCAGCAGTCCCAGCGGAAACACCGGGGAGCTGTTTTTT; CDR3aa: CASSPSGNTGELFF
abundance: .; d_gene: .; j_gene: TRBJ1-4; v_gene: TRBV9; CDR3nt: TGTGCCAGCAGCCTAACAGCAGCCATTAATGAAAAACTGTTTTTT; CDR3aa: CASSLTAAINEKLFF
abundance: .; d_gene: TRBD2; j_gene: TRBJ2-1; v_gene: TRBV7-2; CDR3nt: TGTGCCAGCAGCCCGACTAGCGGGAAATCCCATGAGCAGTTCTTC; CDR3aa: CASSPTSGKSHEQFF
abundance: .; d_gene: .; j_gene: TRBJ1-5; v_gene: TRBV2; CDR3nt: TGTGCCAGCAGCCCTGCGGGGGAACAGCCCCAGCATTTT; CDR3aa: CASSPAGEQPQHF
abundance: .; d_gene: .; j_gene: TRBJ2-7; v_gene: TRBV6-1; CDR3nt: TGTGCCAGCAGTGAAGCCCACGTAGGGGTCCTCGAGCAGTACTTC; CDR3aa: CASSEAHVGVLEQYF
abundance: .; d_gene: TRBD2; j_gene: TRBJ2-7; v_gene: TRBV3-1/TRBV3-2; CDR3nt: TGTGCCAGCAGCCCTAGACTAGCGACGGCCTACGAGCAGTACTTC; CDR3aa: CASSPRLATAYEQYF
abundance: .; d_gene: .; j_gene: TRBJ2-1; v_gene: TRBV24-1; CDR3nt: TGTGCCACCAGTGATTTTAGGCGGGCTGACAATGAGCAGTTCTTC; CDR3aa: CATSDFRRADNEQFF
abundance: .; d_gene: .; j_gene: TRBJ1-6; v_gene: TRBV2; CDR3nt: TGTGCCAGCAGTGGGGCCCCGAGGACTTTTAATTCACCCCTCCACTTT; CDR3aa: CASSGAPRTFNSPLHF
abundance: .; d_gene: TRBD2; j_gene: TRBJ2-1; v_gene: TRBV5-1; CDR3nt: TGCGCCAGCAGCTCGCATTTAGCGGGGGGGAGGAATGAGCAGTTCTTC; CDR3aa: CASSSHLAGGRNEQFF
abundance: once; d_gene: TRBD2; j_gene: TRBJ2-5; v_gene: TRBV6-5; CDR3nt: TGTGCCAGGGACCGGCGGGGGGAGACCCAGTACTTC; CDR3aa: CARDRRGETQYF
abundance: once; d_gene: TRBD2; j_gene: TRBJ2-7; v_gene: TRBV7-2; CDR3nt: TGTGCCAGCAGCTTTACTGGGACTAGCGCCTACGAGCAGTACTTC; CDR3aa: CASSFTGTSAYEQYF
abundance: .; d_gene: .; j_gene: TRBJ2-5; v_gene: TRBV7-8; CDR3nt: TGTGCCAGCAGCTTGGACATCTCCAACCAAGAGACCCAGTACTTC; CDR3aa: CASSLDISNQETQYF
abundance: .; d_gene: TRBD1; j_gene: TRBJ1-5; v_gene: TRBV23-1; CDR3nt: TGCGCCACCAAAGACAGGGTAGTTGGCAATCAGCCCCAGCATTTT; CDR3aa: CATKDRVVGNQPQHF
abundance: .; d_gene: .; j_gene: TRBJ2-5; v_gene: TRBV5-4; CDR3nt: TGTGCCAGCAGCCTCGATCCGGTAGAGACCCAGTACTTC; CDR3aa: CASSLDPVETQYF
abundance: .; d_gene: .; j_gene: TRBJ2-7; v_gene: TRBV19; CDR3nt: TGTGCCAGTAGTATTTCGGGGTACGAGCAGTACTTC; CDR3aa: CASSISGYEQYF
abundance: .; d_gene: .; j_gene: TRBJ2-1; v_gene: TRBV5-4; CDR3nt: TGTGCCAGCAGCTTGGGCAGGAACGCCTACAATGAGCAGTTCTTC; CDR3aa: CASSLGRNAYNEQFF
abundance: .; d_gene: .; j_gene: TRBJ1-5; v_gene: TRBV19; CDR3nt: TGTGCCAGTAGTAACCTAGGGGGAGCGATTAGCAATCAGCCCCAGCATTTT; CDR3aa: CASSNLGGAISNQPQHF
abundance: once; d_gene: TRBD2; j_gene: TRBJ2-7; v_gene: TRBV3-1/TRBV3-2; CDR3nt: TGTGCCAGCAGCCAAGCGGTTCTCTTACTAGCGGGAGGGGAGAGAGGTACTCATGGCTACGAGCAGTACTTC; CDR3aa: CASSQAVLLLAGGERGTHGYEQYF
abundance: once; d_gene: TRBD1; j_gene: TRBJ2-2; v_gene: TRBV5-1; CDR3nt: TGCGCCAGCAGCAAGGGACAGGGTTTGGGGAACACCGGGGAGCTGTTTTTT; CDR3aa: CASSKGQGLGNTGELFF
abundance: .; d_gene: .; j_gene: TRBJ2-1; v_gene: TRBV6-1; CDR3nt: TGTGCCAGCAGTGAGGTTTTGACAGACAATGAGCAGTTCTTC; CDR3aa: CASSEVLTDNEQFF
abundance: .; d_gene: .; j_gene: TRBJ2-5; v_gene: TRBV14; CDR3nt: TGTGCCAGCAGCCAAGGGTTGCGAGAGACCCAGTACTTC; CDR3aa: CASSQGLRETQYF
abundance: .; d_gene: .; j_gene: TRBJ2-6; v_gene: TRBV3-1/TRBV3-2; CDR3nt: TGTGCCAGCAGCTCAGTGAGGTCTGGGGCCAACGTCCTGACTTTC; CDR3aa: CASSSVRSGANVLTF
abundance: .; d_gene: TRBD2; j_gene: TRBJ2-1; v_gene: TRBV19; CDR3nt: TGTGCCAGTAGTATTAGCGGGGGCCACTCCAATGAGCAGTTCTTC; CDR3aa: CASSISGGHSNEQFF
abundance: .; d_gene: .; j_gene: TRBJ2-2; v_gene: TRBV7-3; CDR3nt: TGTGCCAGCAGCTTAATCACGGGGGCGAACACCGGGGAGCTGTTTTTT; CDR3aa: CASSLITGANTGELFF
abundance: once; d_gene: TRBD1; j_gene: TRBJ1-1; v_gene: TRBV7-9; CDR3nt: TGTGCCAGCAGCCCCAGGACAGGGGATTATGCTTTCTTT; CDR3aa: CASSPRTGDYAFF
abundance: .; d_gene: .; j_gene: TRBJ1-1; v_gene: TRBV25-1; CDR3nt: TGTGCCAGCGGGGGCCTTTACACTGAAGCTTTCTTT; CDR3aa: CASGGLYTEAFF
abundance: .; d_gene: .; j_gene: TRBJ1-5; v_gene: TRBV10-1; CDR3nt: TGCGCCAGCAGTGAGGGAGATCAGCCCCAGCATTTT; CDR3aa: CASSEGDQPQHF
abundance: few; d_gene: .; j_gene: TRBJ1-1; v_gene: TRBV19; CDR3nt: TGTGCCAGTACTTGGAGGCAGGATCCCACTGAAGCTTTCTTT; CDR3aa: CASTWRQDPTEAFF
abundance: .; d_gene: TRBD1; j_gene: TRBJ1-2; v_gene: TRBV2; CDR3nt: TGTGCCAGCCACGGCGAGGAACAGGGGAGGAGTGGCTACACCTTC; CDR3aa: CASHGEEQGRSGYTF
abundance: .; d_gene: .; j_gene: TRBJ1-5; v_gene: TRBV19; CDR3nt: TGTGCCAGTAGTATAACGGGGGGCAATCAGCCCCAGCATTTT; CDR3aa: CASSITGGNQPQHF
abundance: .; d_gene: .; j_gene: TRBJ2-1; v_gene: TRBV7-9; CDR3nt: TGTGCCAGCAGCTCACCTACGTTCTCCTACAATGAGCAGTTCTTC; CDR3aa: CASSSPTFSYNEQFF
abundance: .; d_gene: .; j_gene: TRBJ2-7; v_gene: TRBV4-1; CDR3nt: TGCGCCAGCAGCTACCGGGACAATACCTACGAGCAGTACTTC; CDR3aa: CASSYRDNTYEQYF
abundance: .; d_gene: .; j_gene: TRBJ2-1; v_gene: TRBV6-5; CDR3nt: TGTGCCAGCAGTTACTTTTCCAGCGCAAAACACAATGAGCAGTTCTTC; CDR3aa: CASSYFSSAKHNEQFF
abundance: .; d_gene: TRBD1; j_gene: TRBJ1-4; v_gene: TRBV5-1; CDR3nt: TGCGCCAGCAGCTCGACAGGGGGCATAACTAATGAAAAACTGTTTTTT; CDR3aa: CASSSTGGITNEKLFF
abundance: .; d_gene: TRBD1; j_gene: TRBJ1-1; v_gene: TRBV6-5; CDR3nt: TGTGCCAGCAGTCGGGACAGCGAGGGCACTGAAGCTTTCTTT; CDR3aa: CASSRDSEGTEAFF
abundance: .; d_gene: TRBD2; j_gene: TRBJ2-7; v_gene: TRBV6-2/TRBV6-3; CDR3nt: TGTGCCAGCAGCCCTAGCGGGATCCCTTCCTACGAGCAGTACTTC; CDR3aa: CASSPSGIPSYEQYF
abundance: .; d_gene: .; j_gene: TRBJ2-5; v_gene: TRBV18; CDR3nt: TGTGCCAGCTCAATCAGCGTCGGACAGTTACAAGAGACCCAGTACTTC; CDR3aa: CASSISVGQLQETQYF
abundance: .; d_gene: .; j_gene: TRBJ2-2; v_gene: TRBV7-3; CDR3nt: TGTGCCAGCAGCTTTGACTCCACCGGGGAGCTGTTTTTT; CDR3aa: CASSFDSTGELFF
abundance: .; d_gene: .; j_gene: TRBJ2-7; v_gene: TRBV11-2; CDR3nt: TGTGCCAGCAGCTTAGATCGGGGCGGGGTCTCCTACGAGCAGTACTTC; CDR3aa: CASSLDRGGVSYEQYF
abundance: .; d_gene: .; j_gene: TRBJ2-1; v_gene: TRBV11-2; CDR3nt: TGTGCCAGCAGCTCCCACGGCGGTCCCCCCCAGCAGTTCTTC; CDR3aa: CASSSHGGPPQQFF
abundance: .; d_gene: TRBD2; j_gene: TRBJ2-7; v_gene: TRBV27; CDR3nt: TGTGCCAGCAGTTTATCCATTAGCGGGGGGCTCTACGAGCAGTACTTC; CDR3aa: CASSLSISGGLYEQYF
abundance: .; d_gene: .; j_gene: TRBJ1-1; v_gene: TRBV10-3; CDR3nt: TGTGCCATCAGTGACCAGGGCACTGAAGCTTTCTTT; CDR3aa: CAISDQGTEAFF
abundance: .; d_gene: .; j_gene: TRBJ2-2; v_gene: TRBV14; CDR3nt: TGTGCCAGCAGCCAATTCAAGAACACCGGGGAGCTGTTTTTT; CDR3aa: CASSQFKNTGELFF
abundance: .; d_gene: TRBD1; j_gene: TRBJ2-5; v_gene: TRBV13; CDR3nt: TGTGCCAGCAGGTTGGGACAGGGGAAGGATGAGACCCAGTACTTC; CDR3aa: CASRLGQGKDETQYF
abundance: .; d_gene: TRBD1; j_gene: TRBJ1-6; v_gene: TRBV5-5; CDR3nt: TGTGCCAGCAGCACCCTCACAGGGGGCAATTCACCCCTCCACTTT; CDR3aa: CASSTLTGGNSPLHF
abundance: .; d_gene: .; j_gene: TRBJ2-5; v_gene: TRBV18; CDR3nt: TGTGCCAGCTCACCACCAGGGGATGGAGAGACCCAGTACTTC; CDR3aa: CASSPPGDGETQYF
abundance: .; d_gene: .; j_gene: TRBJ2-2; v_gene: TRBV29-1; CDR3nt: TGCAGCGTTGGGACACTTCACACCGGGGAGCTGTTTTTT; CDR3aa: CSVGTLHTGELFF
abundance: .; d_gene: .; j_gene: TRBJ2-3; v_gene: TRBV27; CDR3nt: TGTGCCAGCAGTACCCGGTGGGGAGCCACAGATACGCAGTATTTT; CDR3aa: CASSTRWGATDTQYF
abundance: .; d_gene: .; j_gene: TRBJ2-7; v_gene: TRBV2; CDR3nt: TGTGCCAGCAGTGCACAGGGAGAAGGCTACGAGCAGTACTTC; CDR3aa: CASSAQGEGYEQYF
abundance: .; d_gene: .; j_gene: TRBJ2-1; v_gene: TRBV2; CDR3nt: TGTGCCAGCATCGCAGGAGCAGGGGTCAGAAATGAGCAGTTCTTC; CDR3aa: CASIAGAGVRNEQFF